Following are 8 T cell receptor beta chains from one sample sequenced in a study of blood T cell repertoires in COVID-19. Measured with immunoSEQ multiplex PCR; TCRdb has only the in-frame clones, and not every one. Of 150,000 to 200,000 clones in the sample, roughly 90% are singletons; the top ten hold approximately 6.7%. The sample comprised peripheral blood. Every receptor here comes from a middle-aged man with acute or convalescent COVID-19.

The V call is TRBV6-1, the J call TRBJ1-2, with 9 positions matching TRBD1. This CDR3 region has 14 residues. Per the germline V gene, CDR1 is MNHNS and CDR2 is SASEGT. The V gene end was trimmed by 0 bases and the J gene end by 6 bases; junction bases not matched to a gene: 2. In DNA form, the CDR3 reads TGTGCCAGCAGTGAAGCCGGGACAGGGAATGGCTACACCTTC. This codes for CASSEAGTGNGYTF.

The chain is built from TRBV4-2 and TRBJ2-4, with D perhaps TRBD1 (7 bases). Germline V gene sequence: CDR1 LGHNA, CDR2 YNFKEQ. The CDR3 is 13 amino acids. The CDR3 protein is CATGDRGKNIQYF. The CDR3 DNA is TGTGCTACGGGGGACAGAGGCAAAAACATTCAGTACTTC.

The V call is TRBV5-1, the J call TRBJ2-1, with TRBD2 matching 8 bases. This CDR3 has 15 amino acids. With V trimmed by 4 bases and J by 7 bases, 10 bases remained unmatched. In germline, CDR1 is SGHRS, CDR2 YFSETQ. The CDR3 region is CASSRGGKDRNEQFF. The CDR3 DNA reads TGCGCCAGCAGCCGGGGGGGAAAGGATAGAAATGAGCAGTTCTTC.

The chain couples TRBV7-2 to TRBJ2-5, with 11 bases fitting TRBD2. V lost 6 bases to trimming and J lost 1 base; unmatched junction nucleotides: 4. This CDR3 has 15 residues. Per the germline V gene, CDR1 is SGHTA and CDR2 is FQGNSA. The DNA for the CDR3 is TGTGCCAGCAGTCTTAGCGGGGGGGTCCAAGAGACCCAGTACTTC. This sequence encodes CASSLSGGVQETQYF.

This sequence joins TRBV5-1 and TRBJ2-6; 8 positions match TRBD1. CDR1 and CDR2 from the germline V gene are SGHRS and YFSETQ. The CDR3 runs 16 residues. Trimming removed 7 bases from V and 0 bases from J; junction bases left unmatched: 6. CDR3 sequence reads: CASRGQGLSGANVLTF. The CDR3 DNA follows: TGCGCCAGCCGTGGACAGGGCCTCTCTGGGGCCAACGTCCTGACTTTC.

The genes are TRBV6-5 and TRBJ1-2; D remains ambiguous. This CDR3 has 15 amino acids. Germline V lookup: CDR1 MNHEY, CDR2 SVGAGI. The V and J ends lost 0 bases and 2 bases respectively, with 10 bases between them. The CDR3 here is CASSYSRERNYGYTF. CDR3 DNA sequence: TGTGCCAGCAGTTACTCAAGGGAGCGGAACTATGGCTACACCTTC.

The chain employs TRBV18 and TRBJ1-5; possibly TRBD1 for D (5 bases). Trimming removed 0 bases from V and 8 bases from J, with 14 bases in between. The CDR3 is made up of 15 amino acids. Looked up from germline, CDR1 is KGHSH and CDR2 is LQKENI. The CDR3 reads CASSPPSQGTEPQHF. CDR3 in DNA: TGTGCCAGCTCACCACCGTCTCAGGGAACGGAGCCCCAGCATTTT.

The J gene is TRBJ1-2, the V gene TRBV5-1; TRBD1 might be the D (5 bases). Germline V gene lookup returns CDR1 SGHRS and CDR2 YFSETQ. V gave up 4 bases and J gave up 8 bases, with 18 bases separating them. CDR3 size: 14 residues. The CDR3, as DNA: TGCGCCAGCAGCCTGGAGGGCAGGGTACTCGGCTACACCTTC. It encodes CASSLEGRVLGYTF.